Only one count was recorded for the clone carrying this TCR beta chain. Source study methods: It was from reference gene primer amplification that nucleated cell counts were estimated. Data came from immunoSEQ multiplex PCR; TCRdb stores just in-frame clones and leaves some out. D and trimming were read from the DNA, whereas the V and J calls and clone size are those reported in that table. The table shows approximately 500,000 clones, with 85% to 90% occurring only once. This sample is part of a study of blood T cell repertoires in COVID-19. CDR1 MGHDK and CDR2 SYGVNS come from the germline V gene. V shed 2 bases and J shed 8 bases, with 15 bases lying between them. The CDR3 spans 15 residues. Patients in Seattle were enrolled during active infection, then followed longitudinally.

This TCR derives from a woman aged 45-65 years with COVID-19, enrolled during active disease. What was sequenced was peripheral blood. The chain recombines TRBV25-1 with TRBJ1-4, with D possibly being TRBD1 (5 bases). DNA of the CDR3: TGTGCCAGCAGTGAACCCACGGGGCGGGGGGAAAAACTGTTTTTT. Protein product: CASSEPTGRGEKLFF.